This T cell receptor (beta chain) stems from a study of cytomegalovirus exposure and HLA in healthy donors. Study-level points and caveats: Many donors shared some public TCRs, even though most TCR sequences were rare.

About this clone: Its specificity is unknown.

It was with 60 Vbeta and 13 Jbeta primers that the PCR ran. Sequencing used immunoSEQ multiplex PCR; TCRdb keeps in-frame clones, though not all of them. The sample has tens of thousands of clones; approximately 83% are singletons. The sample consisted of PBMCs. This receptor was identified in a man aged 50 or older in good health and CMV-seronegative.

This CDR3 reads CSVEVTGSPHEQYF. For the CDR3, the DNA is TGCAGCGTTGAGGTTACAGGCTCCCCCCACGAGCAGTACTTC. The rearrangement uses TRBV29-1 and TRBJ2-7; TRBD1 might be the D (5 bases). Trimming shortened V by 3 bases and J by 5 bases, and 17 bases separated the two germline ends. Germline V lookup: CDR1 SQVTM, CDR2 ANQGSEA. The CDR3 contains 14 residues.